This T cell receptor (beta chain) was sequenced for a study of T cell changes during pregnancy in multiple sclerosis. The table came from immunoSEQ multiplex PCR; TCRdb's copy has only in-frame clones and leaves some out. The repertoire holds over 25,000 clones, with about 88% as singletons. The source was CD8+ T cells from peripheral blood mononuclear cells, collected in the third trimester of pregnancy. This clonotype was obtained from a female donor with multiple sclerosis, enrolled in a pregnancy study.

The chain's CDR3 is CASSLKQGRTEAFF. In DNA form, the CDR3 reads TGTGCCAGCAGCTTAAAACAGGGGAGGACTGAAGCTTTCTTT. The chain couples TRBV7-6 to TRBJ1-1; 7 bases are shared with TRBD1. V shed 2 bases, J shed 5 bases, and the junction held 5 bases outside the gene matches. The CDR3 is 14 residues long. The V gene's germline CDR1 is SGHVS and CDR2 FNYEAQ.